This paragraph covers one T cell receptor (beta chain) sequence. What it binds is unknown. The PCR made use of 60 Vbeta and 13 Jbeta primers. This table comes from immunoSEQ multiplex PCR, and its TCRdb copy is limited to in-frame clones, with some not included. Of 130,000 to 150,000 clones listed, 75% to 80% are singletons. Participants comprised healthy donors of bone marrow. The CDR3 spans 12 residues. The germline CDR1 and CDR2 sequences are MNHNS and SASEGT. V dropped 7 bases and J dropped 5 bases, with 11 bases sitting between them. The data were taken from a study of cytomegalovirus exposure and HLA in healthy donors. Overall study findings and caveats: In a later analysis, donors in an Asian-associated ancestry cluster reportedly had fewer N-insertions in productive TCRs than the cohort mean.

The receptor's source is a male donor in good health and CMV-seronegative. The sequenced material came from PBMCs. The chain couples TRBV6-1 to TRBJ1-1, with D hard to call. As DNA, the CDR3 is TGTGCCAGCATAGAAGCTCCGACTGAAGCTTTCTTT. The encoded protein is CASIEAPTEAFF.